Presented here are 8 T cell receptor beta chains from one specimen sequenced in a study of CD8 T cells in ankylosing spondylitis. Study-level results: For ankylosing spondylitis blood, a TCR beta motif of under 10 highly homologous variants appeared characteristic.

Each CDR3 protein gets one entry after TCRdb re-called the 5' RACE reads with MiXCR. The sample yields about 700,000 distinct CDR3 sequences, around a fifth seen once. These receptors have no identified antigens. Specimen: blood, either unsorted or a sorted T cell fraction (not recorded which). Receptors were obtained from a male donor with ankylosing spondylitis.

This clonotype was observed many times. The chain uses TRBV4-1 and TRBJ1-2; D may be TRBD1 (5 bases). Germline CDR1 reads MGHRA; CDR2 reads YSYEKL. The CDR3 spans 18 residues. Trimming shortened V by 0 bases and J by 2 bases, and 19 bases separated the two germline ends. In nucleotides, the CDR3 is TGCGCCAGCAGCCAAGAATGGTCGGCGGTTGGGGCCAACTATGGCTACACCTTC. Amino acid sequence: CASSQEWSAVGANYGYTF.

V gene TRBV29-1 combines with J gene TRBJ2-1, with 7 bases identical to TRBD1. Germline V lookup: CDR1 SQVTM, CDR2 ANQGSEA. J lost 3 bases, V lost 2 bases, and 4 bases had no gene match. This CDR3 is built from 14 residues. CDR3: CSVEWDSGYNEQFF. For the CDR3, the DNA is TGCAGCGTTGAATGGGACAGTGGCTACAATGAGCAGTTCTTC.

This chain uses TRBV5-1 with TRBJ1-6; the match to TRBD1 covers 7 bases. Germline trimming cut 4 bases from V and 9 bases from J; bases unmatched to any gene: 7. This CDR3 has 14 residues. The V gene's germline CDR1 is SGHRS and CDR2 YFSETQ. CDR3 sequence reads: CASSQTGTGSPLHF. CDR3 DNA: TGCGCCAGCAGCCAGACAGGGACGGGTTCACCCCTCCACTTT.

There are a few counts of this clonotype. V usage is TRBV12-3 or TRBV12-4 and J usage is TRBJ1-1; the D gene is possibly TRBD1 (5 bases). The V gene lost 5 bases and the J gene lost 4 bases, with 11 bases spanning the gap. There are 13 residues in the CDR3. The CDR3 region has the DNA TGTGCCAGCAGTCCGGGACCGAGCACTGAAGCTTTCTTT. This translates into CASSPGPSTEAFF.

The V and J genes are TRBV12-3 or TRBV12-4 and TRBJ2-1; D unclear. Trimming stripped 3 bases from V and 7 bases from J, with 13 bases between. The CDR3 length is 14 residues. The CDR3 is CASSLARSRNEQFF. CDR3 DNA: TGTGCCAGCAGTTTGGCTCGGTCGAGGAATGAGCAGTTCTTC.

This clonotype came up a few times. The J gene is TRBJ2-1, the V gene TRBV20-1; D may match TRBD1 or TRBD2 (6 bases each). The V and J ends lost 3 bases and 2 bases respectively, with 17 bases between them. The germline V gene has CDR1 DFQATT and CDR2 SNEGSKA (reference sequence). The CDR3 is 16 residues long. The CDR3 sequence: CSASDVGGAAYNEQFF. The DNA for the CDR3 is TGCAGTGCTAGCGATGTGGGGGGCGCTGCCTACAATGAGCAGTTCTTC.

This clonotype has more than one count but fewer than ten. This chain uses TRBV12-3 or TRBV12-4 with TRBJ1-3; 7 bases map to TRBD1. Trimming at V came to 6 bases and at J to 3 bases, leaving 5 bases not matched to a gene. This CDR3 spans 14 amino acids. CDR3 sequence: CASRSGGSGNTIYF. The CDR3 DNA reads TGTGCCAGCAGATCAGGGGGAAGTGGAAACACCATATATTTT.

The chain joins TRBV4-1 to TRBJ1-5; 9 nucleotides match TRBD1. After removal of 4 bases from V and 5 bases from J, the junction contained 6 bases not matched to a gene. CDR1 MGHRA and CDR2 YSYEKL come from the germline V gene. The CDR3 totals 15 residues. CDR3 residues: CASSRGTGLDQPQHF. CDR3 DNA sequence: TGCGCCAGCAGCCGAGGGACAGGGTTAGATCAGCCCCAGCATTTT.